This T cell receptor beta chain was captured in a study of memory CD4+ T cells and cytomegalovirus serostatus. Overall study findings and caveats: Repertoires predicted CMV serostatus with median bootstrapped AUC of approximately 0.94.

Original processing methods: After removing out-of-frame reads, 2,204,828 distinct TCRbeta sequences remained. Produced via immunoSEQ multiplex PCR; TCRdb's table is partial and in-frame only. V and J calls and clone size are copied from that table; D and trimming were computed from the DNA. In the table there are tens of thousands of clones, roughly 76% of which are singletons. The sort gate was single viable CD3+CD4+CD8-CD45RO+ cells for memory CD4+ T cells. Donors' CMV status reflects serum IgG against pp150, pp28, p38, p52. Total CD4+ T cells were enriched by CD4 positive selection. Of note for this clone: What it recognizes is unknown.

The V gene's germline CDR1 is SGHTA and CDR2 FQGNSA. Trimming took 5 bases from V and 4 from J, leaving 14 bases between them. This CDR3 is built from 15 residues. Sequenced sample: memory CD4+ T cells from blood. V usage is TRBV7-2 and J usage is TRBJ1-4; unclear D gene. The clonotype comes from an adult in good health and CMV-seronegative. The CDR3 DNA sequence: TGTGCCAGCAGCCTAAGATGGACGAATAATGAAAAACTGTTTTTT. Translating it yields CASSLRWTNNEKLFF.